This entry concerns a single T cell receptor beta chain. This sample is drawn from a study of blood T cell repertoires in COVID-19. About the study: T cells, B-cell-depleted T cells, or PBMCs supplied cDNA or gDNA.

The germline V gene has CDR1 MNHEY and CDR2 SVGEGT. V lost 0 bases and J lost 4, with 12 bases in between. This CDR3 is built from 15 residues. Original analysis: How many nucleated cells were present was estimated from reference gene primer amplification. TCRdb keeps only in-frame clones here, not all; method: immunoSEQ multiplex PCR. V, J and clone size derive from that table, while D and trimming were established from the DNA sequence. The sample carries around 200,000 clones, roughly 85% recorded once. The source of this sequence is a woman aged 18-30 years who had recovered from COVID-19. Sequences were obtained from peripheral blood. This chain uses TRBV6-2 or TRBV6-3 with TRBJ1-2, with D perhaps TRBD1 (5 bases). Written as DNA, the CDR3 is TGTGCCAGCAGTTACTCGTGGGAGGGGACCTATGGCTACACCTTC. Protein product: CASSYSWEGTYGYTF.